This T cell receptor (beta chain) came from a study of tumor-infiltrating lymphocytes in primary liver carcinoma. TCR beta cDNA was made from 500 ng total RNA with a constant-region primer. Slightly modified ARM-PCR, run as three nested multiplex PCR rounds, produced the TCR beta libraries. In the first two PCR rounds, TRBV1-TRBV30 forward primers were paired with a C-beta reverse primer, and each round lasted approximately 10 cycles. TCRdb reanalysed the multiplex PCR reads using MiXCR and keeps one entry per CDR3 protein. The sample lists more than 150,000 distinct CDR3 sequences, 60% occurring once. The CDR3 extends over 12 amino acids. The germline V gene has CDR1 MNHEY and CDR2 SVGAGI. Unsorted whole blood yielded the blood RNA, and germline DNA was also extracted. About this clonotype itself: One end of the junction does not line up with germline, which may come from a read error.

The sequencing sample was made of peripheral blood. V and J are TRBV6-5 and TRBJ2-7; possible D gene TRBD2, 6 bases. The TCR originated in a man between 40 and 49 years old with primary liver carcinoma and hepatitis B virus infection. The CDR3: CASGPPDYEEYF. CDR3 bases: TGTGCCAGCGGACCACCGGACTACGAGGAGTACTTC.